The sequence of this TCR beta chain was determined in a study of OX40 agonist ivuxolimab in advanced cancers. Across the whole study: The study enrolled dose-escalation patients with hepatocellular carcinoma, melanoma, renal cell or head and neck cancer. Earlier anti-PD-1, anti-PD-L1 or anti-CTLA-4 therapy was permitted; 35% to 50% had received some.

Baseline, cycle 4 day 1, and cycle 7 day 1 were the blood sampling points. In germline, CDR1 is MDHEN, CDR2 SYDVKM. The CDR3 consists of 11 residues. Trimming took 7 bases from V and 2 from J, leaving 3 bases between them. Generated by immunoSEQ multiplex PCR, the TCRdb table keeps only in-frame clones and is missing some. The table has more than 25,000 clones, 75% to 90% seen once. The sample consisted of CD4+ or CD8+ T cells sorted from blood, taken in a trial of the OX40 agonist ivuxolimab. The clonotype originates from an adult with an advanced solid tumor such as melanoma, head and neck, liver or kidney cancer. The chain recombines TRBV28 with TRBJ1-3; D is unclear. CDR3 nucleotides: TGTGCCAGCAAGGCTGGAAACACCATATATTTT. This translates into CASKAGNTIYF.